The 22 T cell receptor beta chains below come from one sample, sequenced in a study of response to subunit inactivated influenza vaccine. TCRdb re-derived calls from the RT-PCR reads in MiXCR, one entry per CDR3 protein. Among about 500,000 distinct CDR3 sequences listed, approximately 15% were seen once. The source material was CD4+ T cells sorted from PBMCs, sampled around 2 years after vaccination. These receptors were obtained from a man aged 50-75 years who received an inactivated influenza vaccine.

A remark on this clonotype: One end of the junction fails to match germline, which may point to a read error. V gene TRBV20-1 combines with J gene TRBJ1-2, with TRBD1 matching 8 bases. CDR3 length: 16 amino acids. Germline V gives CDR1 DFQATT, CDR2 SNEGSKA (reference sequence). CDR3 DNA sequence: TGCAGTGCTAGAGTTAGGCAGGGGGCAGGCTACTATGGCTACACTTTC. Protein product: CSARVRQGAGYYGYTF.

This chain uses TRBV3-1 with TRBJ1-2; TRBD1 aligns across 7 bases. The ends lost 1 base at V and 3 bases at J; junction bases unmatched: 5. In germline, CDR1 is LGHDT, CDR2 YNNKEL (reference sequence). This CDR3 spans 15 amino acids. CDR3 sequence reads: CASSQVGRGDYGYTF. In DNA form, the CDR3 reads TGTGCCAGCAGCCAAGTCGGCAGGGGGGACTATGGCTACACCTTC.

At least ten counts were recorded for this clonotype. J is TRBJ2-6 and V is TRBV4-2; D is perhaps TRBD2 (5 bases). Trimming left V 1 base short and J 4 bases short, with 8 bases between. From germline, CDR1 is LGHNA and CDR2 YNFKEQ. This CDR3 comprises 15 residues. CDR3 nucleotide sequence: TGTGCCAGCAGCCAAGGGGGAGCCGGGGCCAACGTCCTGACTTTC. As protein: CASSQGGAGANVLTF.

This clonotype was found many times. One junction end disagrees with the germline gene, perhaps due to a read error. The chain joins TRBV7-2 to TRBJ2-3; 11 positions match TRBD2. This CDR3 contains 15 residues. Germline V gives CDR1 SGHTA, CDR2 FQGNSA. DNA of the CDR3: TGTGCCAGCAGTTTAGCGGGAGGGAGCACAGATACGCAGTATTTT. Translating it yields CASSLAGGSTDTQYF.

The chain combines TRBV11-2 with TRBJ2-1, with 7 positions matching TRBD1. Germline assignment: CDR1 SGHAT and CDR2 FQNNGV. The CDR3 runs 15 residues. The V gene end was trimmed by 3 bases and the J gene end by 7 bases; junction bases not matched to a gene: 9. The CDR3 here is CASSFRGGRRNEQFF. The CDR3 bases are TGTGCCAGCAGCTTCCGAGGGGGCCGGAGGAATGAGCAGTTCTTC.

This clonotype has just a few counts. The chain has TRBV24-1 and TRBJ2-1, with D perhaps given as TRBD1 or TRBD2 (7 bases each). CDR3 length: 21 amino acids. Germline-derived CDR1 and CDR2 are KGHDR and SFDVKD. V lost 3 bases and J lost 5, with 31 bases in between. The CDR3, as DNA: TGTGCCACCAGTGATCCGTTACCGGGACAGAAGGGACTAACCGCCCACAATGAGCAGTTCTTC. Protein: CATSDPLPGQKGLTAHNEQFF.

This clonotype was recorded a few times. The chain couples TRBV9 to TRBJ2-1; 11 bases are shared with TRBD2. Germline lookup yields CDR1 SGDLS and CDR2 YYNGEE. CDR3 length: 14 residues. Trimming took 2 bases from V and 5 from J; bases not matched to a gene: 0. The CDR3 nucleotides are TGTGCCAGCAGCGTGGGACTAGCGGACAATGAGCAGTTCTTC. This sequence encodes CASSVGLADNEQFF.

The V call is TRBV6-2 or TRBV6-3, the J call TRBJ1-5, with D tentatively TRBD1 (5 bases). The CDR3 spans 15 residues. The germline gives CDR1 MNHEY, CDR2 SVGEGT. Trimming took off 3 bases at V and 2 bases at J, with 11 bases between the two ends. The CDR3 nucleotides are TGTGCCAGCAGTTATGCTGGGGGGGGCAATCAGCCCCAGCATTTT. Residues: CASSYAGGGNQPQHF.

V and J are TRBV5-1 and TRBJ1-6; D might be TRBD1 (6 bases). V gave up 0 bases and J gave up 10 bases, with 14 bases separating them. Looked up from germline, CDR1 is SGHRS and CDR2 is YFSETQ. The CDR3 spans 15 residues. The CDR3 coding sequence is TGCGCCAGCAGCTTGGCCTTGAGGGGGTGGTCACCCCTCCACTTT. It is translated as CASSLALRGWSPLHF.

This CDR3 is CASSPLGISGDTQYF. The CDR3 bases are TGCGCCAGCAGCCCCCTCGGGATTTCTGGAGATACGCAGTATTTT. The rearrangement uses TRBV4-1 and TRBJ2-3; possibly TRBD2 for D (5 bases). This CDR3 contains 15 residues. V dropped 4 bases and J dropped 5 bases, with 16 bases sitting between them. The germline V gene encodes CDR1 MGHRA and CDR2 YSYEKL.

Only a few counts were recorded for this clonotype. This chain uses TRBV13 with TRBJ2-3, with D possibly being TRBD1 or TRBD2 (5 bases each). The CDR3 runs to 15 residues. V dropped 4 bases and J dropped 6 bases, with 17 bases sitting between them. The germline V gene has CDR1 PRHDT and CDR2 FYEKMQ (reference sequence). The CDR3 DNA sequence: TGTGCCAGCAGCTCGAACCGTGGGGGTTTGGATACGCAGTATTTT. As protein: CASSSNRGGLDTQYF.

V and J are TRBV7-2 and TRBJ2-2; TRBD1 aligns across 7 bases. The germline CDR1 and CDR2 sequences are SGHTA and FQGNSA. The CDR3 runs to 14 residues. J gave up 6 bases and V 5 bases, and 6 bases lay outside the gene matches. The CDR3 DNA sequence: TGTGCCAGCAGCGTAGTCCAGGGGGCCGGGGAGCTGTTTTTT. The encoded protein is CASSVVQGAGELFF. Combining the CDR3 with reference TRBV7-2 and TRBJ2-2 gives the whole variable domain GAGVSQSPSNKVTEKGKDVELRCDPISGHTALYWYRQSLGQGLEFLIYFQGNSAPDKSGLPSDRFSAERTGGSVSTLTIQRTQQEDSAVYLCASSVVQGAGELFFGEGSRLTVL.

The V call is TRBV13, the J call TRBJ1-4; 9 nucleotides agree with TRBD1. CDR3 length: 15 residues. The germline V gene has CDR1 PRHDT and CDR2 FYEKMQ (reference sequence). Germline trimming cut 5 bases from V and 6 bases from J; bases unmatched to any gene: 7. CDR3 DNA sequence: TGTGCCAGCAGCACATACGGGACAGGGTATGAAAAACTGTTTTTT. Its translation is CASSTYGTGYEKLFF.

This clonotype was detected ten times or more. V gene TRBV3-1 combines with J gene TRBJ2-1; 7 positions match TRBD1. CDR3 length equals 15 residues. Trimming took 6 bases from V and 6 from J; bases not matched to a gene: 11. Germline values: CDR1 LGHDT, CDR2 YNNKEL (reference sequence). The CDR3 coding sequence is TGTGCCAGCAGTCCCCAGGGGGAGATGGGCAATGAGCAGTTCTTC. Translated: CASSPQGEMGNEQFF.

With regard to this clonotype: A clone one base away is much larger, so this may be a read error. The chain combines TRBV10-3 with TRBJ2-2; no reliable D call. Germline V gives CDR1 ENHRY, CDR2 SYGVKD. The CDR3 runs 15 residues. CDR3 sequence (DNA): TGTGCCATCTGTGAGAGTTCCGCGAACACCGGGGAGCTGTTTTTT. It encodes CAICESSANTGELFF.

Only a few counts were recorded for this clonotype. In DNA form, the CDR3 reads TGCGCCAGCGGGCGGGACACGGATAAGAATGAGCAGTTCTTC. Residues: CASGRDTDKNEQFF. The chain carries TRBV4-3 and TRBJ2-1; D assignment may be TRBD1 or TRBD2 (6 bases each). The germline V gene encodes CDR1 LGHNA and CDR2 YSLEER. Trimming cost V 8 bases and J 7 bases, with 18 bases left between them. The CDR3 runs to 14 residues.

This clonotype was recorded a few times. The J gene is TRBJ2-7, the V gene TRBV7-2; 10 bases fit TRBD2. Germline V gene lookup returns CDR1 SGHTA and CDR2 FQGNSA. Germline trimming cut 5 bases from V and 5 bases from J; bases unmatched to any gene: 9. The CDR3 runs to 15 residues. The CDR3 loop is CASSETASGRHEQYF. The CDR3 bases are TGTGCCAGCAGCGAGACTGCTAGCGGGAGACACGAGCAGTACTTC. The complete variable domain, with remaining parts taken from reference TRBV7-2 and TRBJ2-7, reads GAGVSQSPSNKVTEKGKDVELRCDPISGHTALYWYRQSLGQGLEFLIYFQGNSAPDKSGLPSDRFSAERTGGSVSTLTIQRTQQEDSAVYLCASSETASGRHEQYFGPGTRLTVT.

Remarks on this clonotype: One end of the junction fails to match germline, which may point to a read error. The V call is TRBV6-6, the J call TRBJ2-5, with TRBD2 matching over 15 bases. This CDR3 has 13 amino acids. Germline CDR1 reads MNHNY; CDR2 reads SVGAGI (reference sequence). In DNA form, the CDR3 reads TGTGCCAGCAGATCCGGGACTAGCGGGAGGTGCGCGTTC. Its protein is CASRSGTSGRCAF.

V usage is TRBV7-9 and J usage is TRBJ1-1; D is uncertain. The CDR3 length is 12 residues. V was pared by 5 bases and J by 6 bases, with 10 bases between. Germline lookup yields CDR1 SEHNR and CDR2 FQNEAQ (reference sequence). CDR3 sequence: CASSRLSPEAFF. The CDR3 DNA follows: TGTGCCAGCAGCCGTTTATCCCCTGAAGCTTTCTTT.

This clonotype showed up just a few times. In nucleotides, the CDR3 is TGCAGTGCTCCCCGGGACAACTCAAACACTGAAGCTTTCTTT. Protein sequence: CSAPRDNSNTEAFF. The V call is TRBV20-1, the J call TRBJ1-1, with TRBD1 as a possible D gene (6 bases). Trimming shortened V by 5 bases and J by 2 bases, and 15 bases separated the two germline ends. CDR1 and CDR2 (germline): DFQATT, SNEGSKA (reference sequence). The length of the CDR3 is 14 residues.

This clonotype was seen only a few times. The V call is TRBV21-1, the J call TRBJ2-1; TRBD2 is the table's D call, not checked against the DNA. TRBV21-1 is a known pseudogene. The CDR3 has 17 amino acids. The CDR3 protein is CASSKGRQREAYNEQFF. The CDR3 DNA reads TGTGCCAGCAGCAAAGGTCGCCAGCGGGAGGCCTACAATGAGCAGTTCTTC.

The table lists this clonotype with a few counts. Written as DNA, the CDR3 is TGCGCCAGCAGCCAAGGACAGGGGCGCGAAAAACTGTTTTTT. This codes for CASSQGQGREKLFF. V usage is TRBV4-1 and J usage is TRBJ1-4; 8 bases match TRBD1. CDR3 size: 14 residues. The V gene's germline CDR1 is MGHRA and CDR2 YSYEKL. V was clipped by 1 base and J by 8 bases; unmatched bases: 3.